This T cell receptor beta chain originates from a study of a mutant IDH1 vaccine in newly diagnosed glioma. Study-wide points: Apparently unrelated to pseudoprogression were changes in the top peripheral T cell clonotypes.

CDR1 is LNHDA, CDR2 SQIVND, per germline (reference sequence). V dropped 6 bases and J dropped 0 bases, with 9 bases sitting between them. The CDR3 runs 13 residues. Described time point: week 47, end of study. The vaccine gave 300 ug of a 20-mer mutant IDH1 peptide subcutaneously per dose. Clones were sequenced by immunoSEQ multiplex PCR, and TCRdb holds only the in-frame ones, with some missing. This table has about 23,000 clones, roughly 84% appearing once. To note about this clone: What it recognizes is unknown.

Sequenced here: PBMCs, sampled from a glioma patient whose treatment included an IDH1 peptide vaccine. The chain couples TRBV19 to TRBJ2-7; D is unresolved. The sequence came from a man aged 35 to 55 with glioma. The DNA for the CDR3 is TGTGCCAGTAGCGCCGGCCCCTCCTACGAGCAGTACTTC. Its translation is CASSAGPSYEQYF.